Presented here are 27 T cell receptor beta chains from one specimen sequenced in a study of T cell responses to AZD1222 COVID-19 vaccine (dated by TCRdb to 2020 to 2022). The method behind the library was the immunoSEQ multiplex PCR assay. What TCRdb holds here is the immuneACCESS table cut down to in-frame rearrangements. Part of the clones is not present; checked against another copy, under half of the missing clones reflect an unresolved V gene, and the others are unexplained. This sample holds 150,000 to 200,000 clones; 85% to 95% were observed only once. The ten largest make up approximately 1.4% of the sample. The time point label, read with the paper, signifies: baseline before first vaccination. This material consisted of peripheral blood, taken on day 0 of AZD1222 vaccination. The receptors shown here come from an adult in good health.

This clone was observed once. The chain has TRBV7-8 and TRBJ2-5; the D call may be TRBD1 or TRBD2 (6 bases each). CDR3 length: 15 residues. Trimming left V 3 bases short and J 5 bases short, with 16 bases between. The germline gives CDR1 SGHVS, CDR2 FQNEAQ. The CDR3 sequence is CASSFGGRRGETQYF. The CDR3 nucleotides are TGTGCCAGCAGCTTTGGGGGGCGACGAGGGGAGACCCAGTACTTC. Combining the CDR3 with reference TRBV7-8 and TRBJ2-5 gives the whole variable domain GAGVSQSPRYKVAKRGQDVALRCDPISGHVSLFWYQQALGQGPEFLTYFQNEAQLDKSGLPSDRFFAERPEGSVSTLKIQRTQQEDSAVYLCASSFGGRRGETQYFGPGTRLLVL.

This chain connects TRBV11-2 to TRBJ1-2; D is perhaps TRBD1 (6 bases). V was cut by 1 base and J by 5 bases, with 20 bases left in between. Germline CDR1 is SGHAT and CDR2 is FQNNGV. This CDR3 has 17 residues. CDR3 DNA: TGTGCCAGCAGCTTAGCCCGGACAGTTTTCGACGCATATGGCTACACCTTC. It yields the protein CASSLARTVFDAYGYTF. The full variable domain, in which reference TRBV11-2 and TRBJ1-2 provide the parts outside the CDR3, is EAGVAQSPRYKIIEKRQSVAFWCNPISGHATLYWYQQILGQGPKLLIQFQNNGVVDDSQLPKDRFSAERLKGVDSTLKIQPAKLEDSAVYLCASSLARTVFDAYGYTFGSGTRLTVV.

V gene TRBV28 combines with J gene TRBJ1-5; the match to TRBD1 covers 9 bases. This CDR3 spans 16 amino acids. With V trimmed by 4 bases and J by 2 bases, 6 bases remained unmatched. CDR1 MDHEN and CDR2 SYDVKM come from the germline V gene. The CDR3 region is CASSSPTGGGNQPQHF. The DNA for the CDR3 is TGTGCCAGCAGTTCCCCAACAGGGGGCGGCAATCAGCCCCAGCATTTT.

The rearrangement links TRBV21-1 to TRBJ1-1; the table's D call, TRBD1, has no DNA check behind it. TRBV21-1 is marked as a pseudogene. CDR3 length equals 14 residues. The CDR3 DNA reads TGTGCCAGCAGCAATTACAGGGCAAAGGATGAAGCTTTCTTT. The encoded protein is CASSNYRAKDEAFF.

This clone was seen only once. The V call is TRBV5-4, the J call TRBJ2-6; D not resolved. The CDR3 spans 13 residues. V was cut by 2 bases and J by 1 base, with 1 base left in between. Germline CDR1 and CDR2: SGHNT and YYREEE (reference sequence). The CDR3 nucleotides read TGTGCCAGCAGCTTTTCTGGGGCCAACGTCCTGACTTTC. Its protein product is CASSFSGANVLTF.

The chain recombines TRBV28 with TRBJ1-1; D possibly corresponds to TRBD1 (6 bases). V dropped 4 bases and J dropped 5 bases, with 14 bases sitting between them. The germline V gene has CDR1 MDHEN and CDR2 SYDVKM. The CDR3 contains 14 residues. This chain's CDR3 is CASSWGGRATEAFF. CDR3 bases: TGTGCCAGCAGTTGGGGGGGGCGGGCGACTGAAGCTTTCTTT. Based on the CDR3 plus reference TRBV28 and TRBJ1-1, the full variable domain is DVKVTQSSRYLVKRTGEKVFLECVQDMDHENMFWYRQDPGLGLRLIYFSYDVKMKEKGDIPEGYSVSREKKERFSLILESASTNQTSMYLCASSWGGRATEAFFGQGTRLTVV.

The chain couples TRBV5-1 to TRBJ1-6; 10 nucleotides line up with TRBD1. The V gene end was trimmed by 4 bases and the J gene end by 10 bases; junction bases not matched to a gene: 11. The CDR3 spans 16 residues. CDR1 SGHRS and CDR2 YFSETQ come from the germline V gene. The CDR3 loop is CASSLETGGFSSPLHF. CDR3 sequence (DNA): TGCGCCAGCAGCCTAGAGACAGGGGGCTTCTCCTCACCCCTCCACTTT.

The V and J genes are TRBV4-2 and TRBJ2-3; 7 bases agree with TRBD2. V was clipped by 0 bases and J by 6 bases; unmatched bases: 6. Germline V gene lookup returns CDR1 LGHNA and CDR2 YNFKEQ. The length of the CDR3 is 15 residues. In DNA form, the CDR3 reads TGTGCCAGCAGCCAAGAGGTAGCGGGTGGGGATACGCAGTATTTT. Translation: CASSQEVAGGDTQYF.

The CDR3 sequence: CAISVPGGEAFF. For the CDR3, the DNA is TGTGCCATCAGTGTCCCCGGGGGAGAAGCTTTCTTT. The chain carries TRBV10-3 and TRBJ1-1; the D gene is possibly TRBD1 (5 bases). This CDR3 has 12 residues. Trimming pared 4 bases from V and 8 bases from J, leaving 11 bases between. The V gene's germline CDR1 is ENHRY and CDR2 SYGVKD.

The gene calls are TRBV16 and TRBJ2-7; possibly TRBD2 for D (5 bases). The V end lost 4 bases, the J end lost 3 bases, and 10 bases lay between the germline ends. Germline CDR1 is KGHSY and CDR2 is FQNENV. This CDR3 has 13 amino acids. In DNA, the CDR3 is TGTGCCAGCAGCCCCGGGAATAACTACGAGCAGTACTTC. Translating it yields CASSPGNNYEQYF. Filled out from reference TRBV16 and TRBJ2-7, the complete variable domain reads GEEVAQTPKHLVRGEGQKAKLYCAPIKGHSYVFWYQQVLKNEFKFLISFQNENVFDETGMPKERFSAKCLPNSPCSLEIQATKLEDSAVYFCASSPGNNYEQYFGPGTRLTVT.

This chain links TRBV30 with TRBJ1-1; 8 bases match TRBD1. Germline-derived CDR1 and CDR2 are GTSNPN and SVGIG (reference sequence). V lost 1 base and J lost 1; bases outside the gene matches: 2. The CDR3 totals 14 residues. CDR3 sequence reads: CAWSAGQANTEAFF. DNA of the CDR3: TGTGCCTGGAGTGCGGGACAGGCGAACACTGAAGCTTTCTTT.

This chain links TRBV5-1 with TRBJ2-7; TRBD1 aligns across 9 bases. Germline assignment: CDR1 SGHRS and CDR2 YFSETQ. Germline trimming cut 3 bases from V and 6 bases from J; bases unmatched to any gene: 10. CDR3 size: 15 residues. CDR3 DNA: TGCGCCAGCAGCTCATACAGGGGGCTTCCCCTCGAGCAGTACTTC. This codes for CASSSYRGLPLEQYF. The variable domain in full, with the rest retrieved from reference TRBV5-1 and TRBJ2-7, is KAGVTQTPRYLIKTRGQQVTLSCSPISGHRSVSWYQQTPGQGLQFLFEYFSETQRNKGNFPGRFSGRQFSNSRSEMNVSTLELGDSALYLCASSSYRGLPLEQYFGPGTRLTVT.

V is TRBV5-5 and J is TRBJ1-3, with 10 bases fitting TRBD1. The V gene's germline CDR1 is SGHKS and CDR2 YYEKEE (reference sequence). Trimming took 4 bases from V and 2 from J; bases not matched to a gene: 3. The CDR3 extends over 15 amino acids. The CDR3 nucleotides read TGTGCCAGCAGCCGACAGGGGGCCGCTGGAAACACCATATATTTT. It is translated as CASSRQGAAGNTIYF.

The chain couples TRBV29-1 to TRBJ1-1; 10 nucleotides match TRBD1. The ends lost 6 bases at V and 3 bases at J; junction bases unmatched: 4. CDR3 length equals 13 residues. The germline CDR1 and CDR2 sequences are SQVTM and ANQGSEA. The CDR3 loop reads CSVPGQGYTEAFF. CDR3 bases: TGCAGCGTCCCGGGACAGGGGTACACTGAAGCTTTCTTT. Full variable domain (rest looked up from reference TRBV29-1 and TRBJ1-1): SAVISQKPSRDICQRGTSLTIQCQVDSQVTMMFWYRQQPGQSLTLIATANQGSEATYESGFVIDKFPISRPNLTFSTLTVSNMSPEDSSIYLCSVPGQGYTEAFFGQGTRLTVV.

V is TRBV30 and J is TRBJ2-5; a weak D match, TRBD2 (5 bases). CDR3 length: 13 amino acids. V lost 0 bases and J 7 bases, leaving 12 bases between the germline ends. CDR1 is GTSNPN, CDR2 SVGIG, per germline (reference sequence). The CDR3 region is CAWSVGRVGTQYF. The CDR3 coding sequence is TGTGCCTGGAGTGTAGGGAGAGTAGGGACCCAGTACTTC. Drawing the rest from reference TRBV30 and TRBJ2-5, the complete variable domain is SQTIHQWPATLVQPVGSPLSLECTVEGTSNPNLYWYRQAAGRGLQLLFYSVGIGQISSEVPQNLSASRPQDRQFILSSKKLLLSDSGFYLCAWSVGRVGTQYFGPGTRLLVL.

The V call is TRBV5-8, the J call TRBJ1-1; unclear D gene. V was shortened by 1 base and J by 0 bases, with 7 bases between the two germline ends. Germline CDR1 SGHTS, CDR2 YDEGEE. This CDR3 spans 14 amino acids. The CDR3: CASSLKGLNTEAFF. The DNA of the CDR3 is TGTGCCAGCAGCTTGAAAGGGTTGAACACTGAAGCTTTCTTT.

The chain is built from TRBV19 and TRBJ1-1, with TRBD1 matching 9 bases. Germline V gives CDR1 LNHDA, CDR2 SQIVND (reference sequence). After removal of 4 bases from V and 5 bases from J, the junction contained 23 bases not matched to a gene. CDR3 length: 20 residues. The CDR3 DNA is TGTGCCAGTAGTAATCCCGTCTTCCCCTTAACAGGGGGCCGGGTGACTGAAGCTTTCTTT. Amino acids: CASSNPVFPLTGGRVTEAFF.

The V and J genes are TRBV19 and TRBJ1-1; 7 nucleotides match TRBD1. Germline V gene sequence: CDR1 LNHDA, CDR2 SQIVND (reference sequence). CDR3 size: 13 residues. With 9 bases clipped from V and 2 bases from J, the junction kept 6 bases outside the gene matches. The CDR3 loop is CASKYRGNTEAFF. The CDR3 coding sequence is TGTGCCAGCAAATACAGGGGTAACACTGAAGCTTTCTTT.

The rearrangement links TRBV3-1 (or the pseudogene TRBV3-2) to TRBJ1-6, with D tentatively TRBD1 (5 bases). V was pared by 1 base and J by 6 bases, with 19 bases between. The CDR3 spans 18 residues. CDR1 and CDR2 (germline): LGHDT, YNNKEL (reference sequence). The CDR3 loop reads CASSQVVGVGLSNSPLHF. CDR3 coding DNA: TGTGCCAGCAGCCAAGTGGTTGGGGTGGGGCTGAGTAATTCACCCCTCCACTTT.

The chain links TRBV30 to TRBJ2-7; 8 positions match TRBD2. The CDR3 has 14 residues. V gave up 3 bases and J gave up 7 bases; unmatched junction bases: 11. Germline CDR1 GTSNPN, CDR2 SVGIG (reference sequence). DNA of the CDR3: TGTGCCTGGAGCGCGGGGGGTGGGACGAGGGAGCAGTACTTC. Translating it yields CAWSAGGGTREQYF.

The DNA for the CDR3 is TGTGCCTGGAGACTGGACGGTGAAAAACTGTTTTTT. It yields the protein CAWRLDGEKLFF. V and J are TRBV30 and TRBJ1-4; D not resolved. Germline CDR1 is GTSNPN and CDR2 is SVGIG (reference sequence). The CDR3 extends over 12 amino acids. The V and J ends lost 3 bases and 7 bases respectively, with 9 bases between them.

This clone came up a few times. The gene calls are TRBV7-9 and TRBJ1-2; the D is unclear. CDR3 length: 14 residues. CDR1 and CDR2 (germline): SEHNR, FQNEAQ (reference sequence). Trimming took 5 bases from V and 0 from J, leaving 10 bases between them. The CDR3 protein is CASSPQAPNYGYTF. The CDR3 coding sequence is TGTGCCAGCAGCCCGCAGGCCCCTAACTATGGCTACACCTTC.

The CDR3 region is CASSVGSGGISYEQYF. In nucleotides, the CDR3 is TGTGCCAGCAGCGTAGGATCCGGGGGAATCTCCTACGAGCAGTACTTC. J is TRBJ2-7 and V is TRBV9; tentatively, D is TRBD2 (6 bases). V shed 0 bases and J shed 0 bases, with 13 bases lying between them. CDR3 length equals 16 residues. Per the germline V gene, CDR1 is SGDLS and CDR2 is YYNGEE.

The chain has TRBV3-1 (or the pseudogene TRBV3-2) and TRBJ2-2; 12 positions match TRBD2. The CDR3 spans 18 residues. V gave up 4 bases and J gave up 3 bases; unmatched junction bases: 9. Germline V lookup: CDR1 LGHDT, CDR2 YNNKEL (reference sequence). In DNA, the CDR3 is TGTGCCAGCAGCCGAGGCACTAGCGGGAGGCCTGACACCGGGGAGCTGTTTTTT. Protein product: CASSRGTSGRPDTGELFF.

CDR3 bases: TGTGCCAGCAGCCAGAGCTTACGAGAGACCCAGTACTTC. Its protein is CASSQSLRETQYF. The chain links TRBV3-1 (or the pseudogene TRBV3-2) to TRBJ2-5; D call uncertain. CDR3 size: 13 residues. CDR1 is LGHDT, CDR2 YNNKEL, per germline (reference sequence). The V and J ends lost 3 bases and 4 bases respectively, with 9 bases between them.

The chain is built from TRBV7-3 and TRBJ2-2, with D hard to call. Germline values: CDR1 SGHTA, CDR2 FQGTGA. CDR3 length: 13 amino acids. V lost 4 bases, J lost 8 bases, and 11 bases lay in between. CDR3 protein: CASSSPAKGELFF. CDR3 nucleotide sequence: TGTGCCAGCAGCTCCCCGGCGAAGGGGGAGCTGTTTTTT.

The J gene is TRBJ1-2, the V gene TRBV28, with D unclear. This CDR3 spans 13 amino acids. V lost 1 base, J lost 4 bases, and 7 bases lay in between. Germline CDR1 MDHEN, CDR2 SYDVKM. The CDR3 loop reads CASSLYPAYGYTF. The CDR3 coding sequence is TGTGCCAGCAGTTTATACCCGGCCTATGGCTACACCTTC.